The next 18 T cell receptor beta chains were all read from a single sample in a study of blood T cell repertoires in COVID-19. The data were produced by immunoSEQ multiplex PCR, yet TCRdb's version contains in-frame clones alone and is incomplete. The data show about 150,000 clones, about nine tenths seen once. The source material was PBMCs or T cells enriched from blood (not recorded which). Receptors were obtained from a woman aged 35 to 49 who had been exposed to COVID-19.

CDR3 DNA sequence: TGTGCCAGCAGCTTGACAGGGGGGAACACTGAAGCTTTCTTT. Translating gives CASSLTGGNTEAFF. The chain recombines TRBV5-5 with TRBJ1-1, with 8 bases matching TRBD1. Germline assignment: CDR1 SGHKS and CDR2 YYEKEE (reference sequence). V lost 1 base, J lost 1 base, and 0 bases stayed unmatched. CDR3 length: 14 amino acids. Looking up the rest from reference TRBV5-5 and TRBJ1-1 gives the full variable domain: DAGVTQSPTHLIKTRGQQVTLRCSPISGHKSVSWYQQVLGQGPQFIFQYYEKEERGRGNFPDRFSARQFPNYSSELNVNALLLGDSALYLCASSLTGGNTEAFFGQGTRLTVV.

This clone was counted once. The chain combines TRBV3-1 (or the pseudogene TRBV3-2) with TRBJ2-7, with D perhaps matching TRBD1 (6 bases). In germline, CDR1 is LGHDT, CDR2 YNNKEL (reference sequence). V lost 6 bases to trimming and J lost 3 bases, with 15 bases between them. There are 14 residues in the CDR3. Here the CDR3 DNA reads TGTGCCAGCAGTCGCGACTCACAGGGCTACGAGCAGTACTTC. Amino acid sequence: CASSRDSQGYEQYF.

The V gene is TRBV5-1, the J gene TRBJ1-2; TRBD1 matches at 7 bases. CDR1 and CDR2 (germline): SGHRS, YFSETQ. V lost 0 bases, J lost 4 bases, and 3 bases stayed unmatched. The CDR3 contains 14 residues. The CDR3 spells CASSLEAGGYGYTF. CDR3 bases: TGCGCCAGCAGCTTGGAAGCAGGGGGCTATGGCTACACCTTC.

This rearrangement joins TRBV6-5 to TRBJ2-7, with 8 nucleotides matching TRBD1. The CDR3 extends over 14 amino acids. CDR1 and CDR2 (germline): MNHEY, SVGAGI. J lost 2 bases, V lost 6 bases, and 6 bases had no gene match. Here the CDR3 DNA reads TGTGCCAGCAGATGGGGACAGGACCCCTACGAGCAGTACTTC. It yields the protein CASRWGQDPYEQYF.

The chain carries TRBV6-5 and TRBJ1-2, with 7 bases identical to TRBD1. V lost 6 bases to trimming and J lost 4 bases; unmatched junction nucleotides: 8. Germline assignment: CDR1 MNHEY and CDR2 SVGAGI. CDR3 size: 14 residues. The DNA of the CDR3 is TGTGCCAGCAGGGCCCCCCAGGGGGTCTATGGCTACACCTTC. This translates into CASRAPQGVYGYTF.

V gene TRBV14 combines with J gene TRBJ2-7, with D maybe TRBD2 (6 bases). The V end was cut by 6 bases, the J end by 4 bases, with 22 bases between. CDR3 length: 16 residues. Germline values: CDR1 SGHDN, CDR2 FVKESK. CDR3 sequence: CASSLLGGGPVYEQYF. For the CDR3, the DNA is TGTGCCAGCAGTCTTTTAGGAGGAGGGCCAGTTTACGAGCAGTACTTC. Based on the CDR3 plus reference TRBV14 and TRBJ2-7, the full variable domain is EAGVTQFPSHSVIEKGQTVTLRCDPISGHDNLYWYRRVMGKEIKFLLHFVKESKQDESGMPNNRFLAERTGGTYSTLKVQPAELEDSGVYFCASSLLGGGPVYEQYFGPGTRLTVT.

The J gene is TRBJ2-5, the V gene TRBV27, with 8 bases fitting TRBD2. CDR1 is MNHEY, CDR2 SMNVEV, per germline (reference sequence). Trimming cost V 3 bases and J 4 bases; bases outside gene matches: 4. The CDR3 spans 14 residues. The CDR3 DNA reads as TGTGCCAGCAGTTTTGGCAGCGGGAGAGAGACCCAGTACTTC. This encodes CASSFGSGRETQYF.

This chain uses TRBV11-2 with TRBJ2-7; 8 positions match TRBD1. Trimming at V came to 6 bases and at J to 3 bases, leaving 4 bases not matched to a gene. The CDR3 totals 13 residues. Germline V gene lookup returns CDR1 SGHAT and CDR2 FQNNGV. This CDR3 reads CASSHDRGYEQYF. Written as DNA, the CDR3 is TGTGCCAGCAGTCATGACAGGGGCTACGAGCAGTACTTC.

V usage is TRBV9 and J usage is TRBJ1-1; 10 bases are a match to TRBD1. This CDR3 contains 15 residues. Unmatched junction bases numbered 9, after V lost 3 bases and J lost 7 bases. Germline V lookup: CDR1 SGDLS, CDR2 YYNGEE. CDR3: CASSGNRDRGYEAFF. The CDR3 DNA is TGTGCCAGCAGCGGGAACCGGGACAGGGGCTATGAAGCTTTCTTT.

The V and J genes are TRBV5-1 and TRBJ2-1; weak D call: TRBD2 (6 bases). Trimming cost V 4 bases and J 2 bases, with 22 bases left between them. This CDR3 is built from 18 residues. Germline lookup yields CDR1 SGHRS and CDR2 YFSETQ. The CDR3 coding sequence is TGCGCCAGCAGCCGCACCACTGCCAACCTAGCGCCCTACAATGAGCAGTTCTTC. It yields the protein CASSRTTANLAPYNEQFF.

In nucleotides, the CDR3 is TGTGCCAGCAGCCCAACGACAGGGAACTATGGCTACACCTTC. It codes for CASSPTTGNYGYTF. The chain joins TRBV7-3 to TRBJ1-2, with 7 bases matching TRBD1. Per the germline V gene, CDR1 is SGHTA and CDR2 is FQGTGA. The CDR3 is made up of 14 amino acids. V was clipped by 5 bases and J by 2 bases; unmatched bases: 5.

In its sample, this clone was seen once. The rearrangement uses TRBV10-3 and TRBJ1-4, with D possibly matching TRBD1 (6 bases). Trimming pared 0 bases from V and 4 bases from J, leaving 9 bases between. This CDR3 has 15 residues. Germline lookup yields CDR1 ENHRY and CDR2 SYGVKD. The CDR3 reads CAISESIRGNEKLFF. Written as DNA, the CDR3 is TGTGCCATCAGTGAGTCGATCAGGGGTAATGAAAAACTGTTTTTT.

The chain couples TRBV5-5 to TRBJ1-6, with D unresolved. The CDR3 consists of 15 residues. CDR1 and CDR2 from the germline V gene are SGHKS and YYEKEE (reference sequence). Trimming pared 0 bases from V and 0 bases from J, leaving 4 bases between. CDR3 loop: CASSLDSSYNSPLHF. The DNA for the CDR3 is TGTGCCAGCAGCTTGGACAGCTCCTATAATTCACCCCTCCACTTT.

This clone was picked up one time. V and J are TRBV4-1 and TRBJ2-1, with D maybe TRBD2 (7 bases). Germline-derived CDR1 and CDR2 are MGHRA and YSYEKL. Trimming took 7 bases from V and 5 from J, leaving 15 bases between them. This CDR3 contains 14 residues. The CDR3 here is CASKGGQKDNEQFF. For the CDR3, the DNA is TGCGCCAGCAAGGGGGGGCAGAAGGACAATGAGCAGTTCTTC.

The chain uses TRBV21-1 and TRBJ2-5; the D segment call TRBD2 is taken from the table without a DNA check. TRBV21-1 is a pseudogene segment. The CDR3 totals 13 residues. The CDR3 DNA reads as TGTGCCAGCAGCAATGGCGGGCTCGAGACCCAGTACTTC. This codes for CASSNGGLETQYF.

This chain links TRBV15 with TRBJ1-2, with TRBD1 matching 7 bases. Germline trimming cut 5 bases from V and 2 bases from J; bases unmatched to any gene: 8. Per the germline V gene, CDR1 is LNHNV and CDR2 is YYDKDF (reference sequence). CDR3 length: 15 amino acids. The CDR3 reads CATSPDRALNYGYTF. As DNA, the CDR3 is TGTGCCACCAGCCCTGACAGGGCTTTGAACTATGGCTACACCTTC. The variable domain in full, completed from reference TRBV15 and TRBJ1-2, reads DAMVIQNPRYQVTQFGKPVTLSCSQTLNHNVMYWYQQKSSQAPKLLFHYYDKDFNNEADTPDNFQSRRPNTSFCFLDIRSPGLGDTAMYLCATSPDRALNYGYTFGSGTRLTVV.

V usage is TRBV2 and J usage is TRBJ1-6, with TRBD1 as a possible D gene (6 bases). CDR1 is SNHLY and CDR2 is FYNNEI in the germline V gene. This CDR3 has 15 residues. Trimming pared 7 bases from V and 8 bases from J, leaving 18 bases between. The CDR3 protein is CASILRGMDHSPLHF. Here the CDR3 DNA reads TGTGCCAGCATCCTCAGGGGAATGGATCATTCACCCCTCCACTTT.

The chain links TRBV5-1 to TRBJ2-3; the D gene is possibly TRBD1 (6 bases). The germline V gene encodes CDR1 SGHRS and CDR2 YFSETQ. The V end was cut by 0 bases, the J end by 5 bases, with 16 bases between. This CDR3 is 16 amino acids long. The CDR3 bases are TGCGCCAGCAGCTTGGAACAGGATGGGGGCCAAGATACGCAGTATTTT. Translated: CASSLEQDGGQDTQYF.